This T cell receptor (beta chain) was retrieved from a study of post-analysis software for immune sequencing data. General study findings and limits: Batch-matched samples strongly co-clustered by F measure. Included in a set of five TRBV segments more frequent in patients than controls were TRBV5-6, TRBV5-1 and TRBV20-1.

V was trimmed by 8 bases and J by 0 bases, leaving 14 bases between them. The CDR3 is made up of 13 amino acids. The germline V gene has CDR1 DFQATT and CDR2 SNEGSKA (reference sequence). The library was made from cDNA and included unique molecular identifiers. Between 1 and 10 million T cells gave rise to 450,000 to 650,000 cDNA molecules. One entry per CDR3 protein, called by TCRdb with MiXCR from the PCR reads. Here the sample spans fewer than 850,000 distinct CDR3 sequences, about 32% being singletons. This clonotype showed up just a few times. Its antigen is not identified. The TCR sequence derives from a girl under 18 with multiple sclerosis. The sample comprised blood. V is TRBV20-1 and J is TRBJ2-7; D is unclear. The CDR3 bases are TGCAGTACGAGAGGACGGATCTCCTACGAGCAGTACTTC. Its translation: CSTRGRISYEQYF.